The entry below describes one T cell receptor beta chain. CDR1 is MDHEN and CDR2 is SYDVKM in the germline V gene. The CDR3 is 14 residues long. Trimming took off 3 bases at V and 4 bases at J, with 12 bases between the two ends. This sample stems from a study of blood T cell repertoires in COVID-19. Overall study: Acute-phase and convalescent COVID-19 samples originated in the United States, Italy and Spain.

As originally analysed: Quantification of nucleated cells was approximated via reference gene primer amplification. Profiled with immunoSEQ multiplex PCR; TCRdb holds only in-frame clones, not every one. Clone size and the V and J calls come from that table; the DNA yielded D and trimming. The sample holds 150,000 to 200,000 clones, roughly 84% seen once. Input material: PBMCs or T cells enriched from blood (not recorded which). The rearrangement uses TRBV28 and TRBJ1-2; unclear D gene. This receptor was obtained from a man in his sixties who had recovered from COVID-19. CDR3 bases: TGTGCCAGCAGTTTCGGAGGATTTAGCTATGGCTACACCTTC. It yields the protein CASSFGGFSYGYTF.